The 25 T cell receptor beta chains below were found in one sample sequenced in a study of T cell responses to AZD1222 COVID-19 vaccine. The assay was immunoSEQ multiplex PCR, and TCRdb's table has in-frame clones only and misses some. This repertoire shows about 76,000 clones, 70% to 90% found once; its top ten account for under 13%. Here the sequenced sample was peripheral blood, taken on day 0 of AZD1222 vaccination. All receptors derive from an adult in good health.

This chain joins TRBV6-4 and TRBJ2-1; 7 bases are shared with TRBD2. V was pared by 0 bases and J by 4 bases, with 6 bases of the junction left unmatched. The germline V gene has CDR1 MRHNA and CDR2 SNTAGT. There are 16 residues in the CDR3. Here the CDR3 DNA reads TGTGCCAGCAGTGACTCGACCAGCGGGGATTACAATGAGCAGTTCTTC. Its protein is CASSDSTSGDYNEQFF.

The rearrangement joins TRBV3-1 (or the pseudogene TRBV3-2) to TRBJ1-5; the D is unclear. Germline V gives CDR1 LGHDT, CDR2 YNNKEL (reference sequence). The CDR3 spans 15 residues. V was trimmed by 1 base and J by 7 bases, leaving 14 bases between them. The CDR3 loop is CASSQGYRGGQPQHF. The CDR3 DNA reads TGTGCCAGCAGCCAAGGTTATCGAGGAGGACAGCCCCAGCATTTT.

The sample holds a few counts of this clone. The rearrangement links TRBV3-1 (or the pseudogene TRBV3-2) to TRBJ2-7, with D possibly called TRBD1 or TRBD2 (5 bases each). Germline V gene data show CDR1 as LGHDT and CDR2 as YNNKEL (reference sequence). The CDR3 has 15 amino acids. The V end was cut by 2 bases, the J end by 6 bases, with 17 bases between. The DNA for the CDR3 is TGTGCCAGCAGCCAAACGTTAGGTGGGGGAACCGAGCAGTACGTC. Its translation is CASSQTLGGGTEQYV.

This clone was detected only once. The chain recombines TRBV7-9 with TRBJ2-2; the D gene is possibly TRBD2 (5 bases). The germline gives CDR1 SEHNR, CDR2 FQNEAQ (reference sequence). Trimming left V 5 bases short and J 2 bases short, with 15 bases between. The CDR3 contains 16 residues. CDR3 bases: TGTGCCAGCAGCCCCCGTCGGCGACTAAACACCGGGGAGCTGTTTTTT. It encodes CASSPRRRLNTGELFF. Complete variable domain (other parts from reference TRBV7-9 and TRBJ2-2): DTGVSQNPRHKITKRGQNVTFRCDPISEHNRLYWYRQTLGQGPEFLTYFQNEAQLEKSRLLSDRFSAERPKGSFSTLEIQRTEQGDSAMYLCASSPRRRLNTGELFFGEGSRLTVL.

Only one count was recorded for this clone. V gene TRBV5-5 combines with J gene TRBJ2-5; D is ambiguous. The CDR3 covers 14 residues. Per germline, CDR1 SGHKS and CDR2 YYEKEE (reference sequence). Trimming left V 4 bases short and J 4 bases short, with 14 bases between. The CDR3 nucleotides read TGTGCCAGCAGCCGCTTTCAGCCGGGAGAGACCCAGTACTTC. Encoded protein: CASSRFQPGETQYF.

The V gene is TRBV27, the J gene TRBJ2-1; D is uncertain. V was cut by 0 bases and J by 3 bases, with 9 bases left in between. This CDR3 is 15 amino acids long. Germline CDR1 and CDR2: MNHEY and SMNVEV (reference sequence). The CDR3 nucleotides read TGTGCCAGCAGTTTATCGATCGGAAACTACAATGAGCAGTTCTTC. It specifies CASSLSIGNYNEQFF.

The chain uses TRBV19 and TRBJ2-1; TRBD2 matches at 9 bases. The CDR3 has 13 residues. Germline V gives CDR1 LNHDA, CDR2 SQIVND (reference sequence). Trimming at V came to 7 bases and at J to 10 bases, leaving 8 bases not matched to a gene. The chain's CDR3 is CASMGGGVHEQFF. The DNA for the CDR3 is TGTGCCAGTATGGGCGGGGGGGTGCACGAGCAGTTCTTC.

V gene TRBV25-1 combines with J gene TRBJ2-3; D is ambiguous. The CDR3 length is 13 residues. Germline V gene lookup returns CDR1 MGHDK and CDR2 SYGVNS. V shed 5 bases and J shed 14 bases, with 20 bases lying between them. CDR3 loop: CASSPFGVYSPYF. The CDR3, as DNA: TGTGCCAGCAGTCCTTTCGGCGTGTATTCCCCGTATTTT.

This sequence joins TRBV19 and TRBJ2-2, with TRBD1 matching 7 bases. The junction had 5 bases not matched to a gene; V was cut back by 5 bases and J by 5 bases. Germline V gene lookup returns CDR1 LNHDA and CDR2 SQIVND (reference sequence). CDR3 length equals 14 residues. The CDR3 DNA reads TGTGCCAGTAGTCAACAGGGGAGTACCGGGGAGCTGTTTTTT. It translates to CASSQQGSTGELFF.

For this clone: This specimen includes other DNA sequences encoding the same CDR3. This chain connects TRBV28 to TRBJ1-4, with 7 nucleotides matching TRBD1. V lost 4 bases to trimming and J lost 4 bases; unmatched junction nucleotides: 3. Germline V lookup: CDR1 MDHEN, CDR2 SYDVKM. The CDR3 runs 14 residues. CDR3 bases: TGTGCCAGCAGTTCCCAGGGGGGTAATGAAAAACTGTTTTTT. Translating it yields CASSSQGGNEKLFF. The full variable domain, with the rest looked up from reference TRBV28 and TRBJ1-4, is DVKVTQSSRYLVKRTGEKVFLECVQDMDHENMFWYRQDPGLGLRLIYFSYDVKMKEKGDIPEGYSVSREKKERFSLILESASTNQTSMYLCASSSQGGNEKLFFGSGTQLSVL.

V is TRBV2 and J is TRBJ2-5, with 7 bases that match TRBD1. Germline loops: CDR1 SNHLY, CDR2 FYNNEI. V lost 5 bases and J lost 4; bases outside the gene matches: 13. CDR3 size: 16 residues. The chain's CDR3 is CASSSGPRTGRETQYF. The DNA for the CDR3 is TGTGCCAGCAGTTCAGGCCCCAGGACAGGCCGAGAGACCCAGTACTTC.

This clone was detected once. The V call is TRBV18, the J call TRBJ2-1, with a weak D call TRBD1 (5 bases). The CDR3 is 15 residues long. V lost 6 bases, J lost 7 bases, and 19 bases lay in between. Germline CDR1 KGHSH, CDR2 LQKENI. The CDR3 DNA follows: TGTGCCAGCTCCTCCGTGGGCAGGGATGGGAATGAGCAGTTCTTC. Translating it yields CASSSVGRDGNEQFF.

This chain uses TRBV29-1 with TRBJ2-1, with 8 bases identical to TRBD1. V gave up 4 bases and J gave up 2 bases; unmatched junction bases: 4. Looked up from germline, CDR1 is SQVTM and CDR2 is ANQGSEA. This CDR3 has 14 residues. CDR3 sequence (DNA): TGCAGCGTTGCTGGACAGGGTGCCTACAATGAGCAGTTCTTC. Its translation: CSVAGQGAYNEQFF.

This chain links TRBV29-1 with TRBJ1-2; D gene ambiguous. This CDR3 is 15 amino acids long. The V end was cut by 1 base, the J end by 7 bases, with 19 bases between. CDR1 and CDR2 (germline): SQVTM, ANQGSEA. In nucleotides, the CDR3 is TGCAGCGTTGAAGCGGGGTATGGGCTCCACCTTGGCTACACCTTC. It encodes CSVEAGYGLHLGYTF.

The CDR3 spells CAMMGQENTEAFF. In DNA form, the CDR3 reads TGTGCCATGATGGGACAGGAGAACACTGAAGCTTTCTTT. The chain employs TRBV10-3 and TRBJ1-1; TRBD1 matches 8 bases. The CDR3 totals 13 residues. The J segment lost 1 base and the V segment lost 9 bases, leaving 4 bases of the junction unmatched. Germline-derived CDR1 and CDR2 are ENHRY and SYGVKD.

V is TRBV18 and J is TRBJ2-1; weak D call: TRBD2 (7 bases). Per germline, CDR1 KGHSH and CDR2 LQKENI. This CDR3 region has 17 residues. V lost 6 bases and J lost 7, with 25 bases in between. The CDR3 bases are TGTGCCAGCTCCCCTCCGGGGGCTAGCGGATACAGGAATGAGCAGTTCTTC. Its translation is CASSPPGASGYRNEQFF.

The table lists this clone with a few counts. The rearrangement uses TRBV18 and TRBJ2-1, with 10 bases fitting TRBD2. CDR1 is KGHSH and CDR2 is LQKENI in the germline V gene. Unmatched junction bases numbered 8, after V lost 3 bases and J lost 6 bases. The CDR3 runs to 16 residues. As DNA, the CDR3 is TGTGCCAGCTCACCCCTGAGCGGGAGGGCCGTCAATGAGCAGTTCTTC. Translating it yields CASSPLSGRAVNEQFF. Variable domain in full (rest from reference TRBV18 and TRBJ2-1): NAGVMQNPRHLVRRRGQEARLRCSPMKGHSHVYWYRQLPEEGLKFMVYLQKENIIDESGMPKERFSAEFPKEGPSILRIQQVVRGDSAAYFCASSPLSGRAVNEQFFGPGTRLTVL.

The V gene is TRBV19, the J gene TRBJ1-4, with D uncertain. The CDR3 totals 15 residues. Per the germline V gene, CDR1 is LNHDA and CDR2 is SQIVND (reference sequence). With 7 bases removed from V and 8 bases from J, the gap between germline ends came to 20 bases. The CDR3 bases are TGTGCCAGTACCTCGCAGAGAGGGTCGTACGAAAAACTGTTTTTT. Protein: CASTSQRGSYEKLFF.

The rearrangement joins TRBV11-2 to TRBJ2-3; 8 bases match TRBD1. The CDR3 covers 15 residues. The V and J ends lost 5 bases and 4 bases, in that order; junction bases with no gene match: 8. Germline lookup yields CDR1 SGHAT and CDR2 FQNNGV. The CDR3 spells CASSPRTGMADTQYF. CDR3 coding DNA: TGTGCCAGCAGCCCTAGGACAGGGATGGCAGATACGCAGTATTTT.

V gene TRBV24-1 combines with J gene TRBJ1-1; possibly TRBD1 for D (6 bases). The CDR3 is 14 amino acids. The V end was cut by 5 bases, the J end by 0 bases, with 9 bases between. Germline CDR1 reads KGHDR; CDR2 reads SFDVKD. CDR3 sequence (DNA): TGTGCCACCAGTGCGGGGGGCATGAACACTGAAGCTTTCTTT. It specifies CATSAGGMNTEAFF.

The rearrangement joins TRBV7-6 to TRBJ1-1; no firm D call. CDR3 size: 14 residues. With 5 bases removed from V and 8 bases from J, the gap between germline ends came to 18 bases. The germline gives CDR1 SGHVS, CDR2 FNYEAQ. The chain's CDR3 is CASSLTGQRAEAFF. CDR3 nucleotide sequence: TGTGCCAGCAGCCTAACCGGGCAGCGGGCGGAAGCTTTCTTT.

This clone was recorded only once. This chain uses TRBV9 with TRBJ1-5; no reliable D call. V was pared by 10 bases and J by 6 bases, with 17 bases between. The CDR3 covers 13 residues. In germline, CDR1 is SGDLS, CDR2 YYNGEE. The CDR3 loop is CASSTFAGQPQHF. In DNA, the CDR3 is TGTGCCTCCAGTACATTTGCCGGTCAGCCCCAGCATTTT.

This rearrangement joins TRBV27 to TRBJ2-1, with a weak D call TRBD2 (6 bases). V lost 3 bases and J 10 bases, leaving 13 bases between the germline ends. Germline CDR1 and CDR2: MNHEY and SMNVEV (reference sequence). The CDR3 is made up of 13 amino acids. The DNA for the CDR3 is TGTGCCAGCAGTTTGAACCATGCGGGGGAGCAGTTCTTC. Translating it yields CASSLNHAGEQFF.

The chain couples TRBV5-1 to TRBJ2-3; D might be TRBD1 (5 bases). Germline V lookup: CDR1 SGHRS, CDR2 YFSETQ. V was clipped by 4 bases and J by 2 bases, with 17 bases between them. This CDR3 region has 16 residues. The CDR3 sequence: CASSTSTGILTDTQYF. CDR3 DNA sequence: TGCGCCAGCAGCACCAGCACAGGAATCCTCACAGATACGCAGTATTTT.

This chain connects TRBV19 to TRBJ1-1; the match to TRBD1 covers 8 bases. J lost 4 bases, V lost 7 bases, and 11 bases had no gene match. The CDR3 runs 15 residues. CDR1 and CDR2 (germline): LNHDA, SQIVND (reference sequence). CDR3 region: CASTRPQGGITEAFF. The DNA of the CDR3 is TGTGCCAGTACCCGACCACAGGGGGGAATCACTGAAGCTTTCTTT.